This T cell receptor (beta chain) was sequenced during a study of shared clonotypes between healthy human individuals. Turning to the study itself: The donor group consisted of a couple of women and a few men, aged 18 to 49. Three CD4 naive, three CD4 memory, two CD8 naive and one CD8 memory plate were used per donor.

The V and J ends lost 6 bases and 11 bases respectively, with 17 bases between them. This CDR3 has 13 residues. The germline V gene encodes CDR1 LNHDA and CDR2 SQIVND (reference sequence). Concerning this clone: The antigen is undetermined.

Study-wide results and caveats: A few donors showed sharing of approximately 5% of naive CD4 clonotypes. Generation probabilities were higher for clonotypes shared across all four sorted-subset donors than for unshared ones.

Assay: immunoSEQ multiplex PCR; the TCRdb copy retains only in-frame clones and omits some. The sample has some 580,000 clones; 97% are singletons. The chain links TRBV19 to TRBJ2-1; tentative D call: TRBD2 (5 bases). This receptor was obtained from a woman in her 30s in good health. The sample taken for sequencing was naive CD4+ T cells sorted from blood. The sample's subset: CD45RA+ positively selected. CDR3: CASSRGEGTQQFF. CDR3 bases: TGTGCCAGTAGCCGGGGAGAGGGAACCCAGCAGTTCTTC.